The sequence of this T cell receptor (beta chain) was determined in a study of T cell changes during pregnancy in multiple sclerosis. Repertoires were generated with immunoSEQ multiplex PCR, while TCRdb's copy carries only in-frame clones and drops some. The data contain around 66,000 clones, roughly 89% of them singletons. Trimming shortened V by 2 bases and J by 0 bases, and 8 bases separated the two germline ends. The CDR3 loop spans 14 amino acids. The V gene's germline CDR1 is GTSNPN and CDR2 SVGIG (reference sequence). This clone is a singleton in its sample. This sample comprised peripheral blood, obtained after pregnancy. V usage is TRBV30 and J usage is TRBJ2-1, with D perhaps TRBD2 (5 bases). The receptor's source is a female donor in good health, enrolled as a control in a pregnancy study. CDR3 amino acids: CAWSLGSSYNEQFF. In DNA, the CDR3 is TGTGCCTGGAGTTTGGGGAGCTCCTACAATGAGCAGTTCTTC.